This passage covers 25 T cell receptor beta chains from one sample sequenced in a study of patients and donors after allogeneic stem cell transplantation. Via MiXCR, TCRdb re-called the RT-PCR reads, giving one row per CDR3 protein. The top ten clones hold about 30% of a sample with roughly 180,000 distinct CDR3 sequences, 41% of them seen once. Sequencing was performed on blood, either unsorted or a sorted T cell fraction (not recorded which). Receptors originate from a human donor who was either an allogeneic HSCT recipient or a stem cell or donor lymphocyte infusion donor (not recorded which). It is not recorded whose cells these are; they may come from a transplant donor.

This clonotype was seen more than once but under ten times. This rearrangement joins TRBV5-4 to TRBJ1-1, with D maybe TRBD1 (6 bases). This CDR3 region has 13 residues. From germline, CDR1 is SGHNT and CDR2 YYREEE (reference sequence). V lost 3 bases to trimming and J lost 3 bases, with 9 bases between them. CDR3 coding DNA: TGTGCCAGCAGCTGGCCAGGGGACACTGAAGCTTTCTTT. Its translation: CASSWPGDTEAFF. The full variable domain, rest sourced from reference TRBV5-4 and TRBJ1-1, is ETGVTQSPTHLIKTRGQQVTLRCSSQSGHNTVSWYQQALGQGPQFIFQYYREEENGRGNFPPRFSGLQFPNYSSELNVNALELDDSALYLCASSWPGDTEAFFGQGTRLTVV.

This clonotype was seen just once. The V call is TRBV20-1, the J call TRBJ2-7; tentatively, D is TRBD1 or TRBD2 (5 bases each). This CDR3 region has 12 residues. Trimming cost V 3 bases and J 5 bases, with 11 bases left between them. The germline CDR1 and CDR2 sequences are DFQATT and SNEGSKA (reference sequence). The CDR3 DNA reads TGCAGTGCTAGGCAGGTGGGACACGAGCAGTACTTC. Amino acids: CSARQVGHEQYF.

The V call is TRBV6-5, the J call TRBJ2-2; D remains unclear. Germline loops: CDR1 MNHEY, CDR2 SVGAGI. V was cut by 10 bases and J by 0 bases, with 12 bases left in between. The CDR3 has 14 amino acids. The CDR3 protein is CATERIANTGELFF. CDR3 DNA sequence: TGTGCCACCGAGCGAATCGCGAACACCGGGGAGCTGTTTTTT.

Only a few counts were recorded for this clonotype. The chain uses TRBV5-1 and TRBJ2-3, with a tentative D call TRBD1 (6 bases). This CDR3 spans 13 amino acids. The germline gives CDR1 SGHRS, CDR2 YFSETQ. V lost 5 bases and J lost 6, with 13 bases in between. CDR3 nucleotides: TGCGCCAGCAGGTACAGGGACGTGGATACGCAGTATTTT. Its translation is CASRYRDVDTQYF.

This chain connects TRBV6-5 to TRBJ1-3, with 8 bases matching TRBD1. Germline CDR1 MNHEY, CDR2 SVGAGI. Losses at the gene ends were 4 bases for V and 6 bases for J; bases not matched to a gene: 11. The CDR3 is 16 amino acids. CDR3 in amino acids: CASSFYDRGRENTIYF. CDR3 bases: TGTGCCAGCAGTTTCTACGACAGGGGAAGGGAAAACACCATATATTTT.

J is TRBJ2-1 and V is TRBV5-1; 7 positions agree with TRBD1. The CDR3 consists of 14 residues. CDR1 and CDR2 from the germline V gene are SGHRS and YFSETQ. The junction had 6 bases not matched to a gene; V was cut back by 7 bases and J by 2 bases. The CDR3 region has the DNA TGCGCCAGCTGCCGGGACAGACCCTACAATGAGCAGTTCTTC. As protein: CASCRDRPYNEQFF.

This clonotype has just one count. The chain employs TRBV7-2 and TRBJ2-1; 9 positions match TRBD2. Looked up from germline, CDR1 is SGHTA and CDR2 is FQGNSA. Losses at the gene ends were 8 bases for V and 0 bases for J; bases not matched to a gene: 8. The CDR3 length is 16 residues. The DNA of the CDR3 is TGTGCCAGCTACTCTAGCGGGGAACTCTCCTACAATGAGCAGTTCTTC. Residues: CASYSSGELSYNEQFF.

The chain joins TRBV6-5 to TRBJ1-2, with D perhaps TRBD1 (5 bases). V lost 4 bases, J lost 8 bases, and 20 bases lay in between. The germline CDR1 and CDR2 sequences are MNHEY and SVGAGI. This CDR3 has 15 amino acids. In nucleotides, the CDR3 is TGTGCCAGCAGTTCCGACCCGGGCAGGCGGGACGGCTACACCTTC. Its protein is CASSSDPGRRDGYTF.

J is TRBJ1-4 and V is TRBV5-6, with 7 bases fitting TRBD1. The CDR3 has 14 amino acids. The V and J ends lost 6 bases and 6 bases, in that order; junction bases with no gene match: 8. Per the germline V gene, CDR1 is SGHDT and CDR2 is YYEEEE. The CDR3 bases are TGTGCCAGCAACGACCGGGACAGATATGAAAAACTGTTTTTT. Protein: CASNDRDRYEKLFF.

In this sample, this clonotype turned up a few times. This chain joins TRBV29-1 and TRBJ1-5; D uncertain. Trimming left V 0 bases short and J 11 bases short, with 14 bases between. Germline V lookup: CDR1 SQVTM, CDR2 ANQGSEA. The CDR3 runs to 13 residues. CDR3 protein: CSVEDRGNMSQHF. CDR3 nucleotides: TGCAGCGTTGAAGATAGAGGGAACATGTCCCAGCATTTT.

This clonotype turned up a few times. V usage is TRBV28 and J usage is TRBJ1-6, with D perhaps matching TRBD1 (6 bases). CDR3 size: 15 residues. The ends were cut back, 5 bases at V and 9 bases at J, with 17 bases in the middle. In germline, CDR1 is MDHEN, CDR2 SYDVKM. CDR3 DNA: TGTGCCAGCAGTCAAGTGACAGGTGGTTCTTCACCCCTCCACTTT. Amino acids: CASSQVTGGSSPLHF.

This clonotype was seen a handful of times. The chain has TRBV4-1 and TRBJ1-1; D is undetermined. This CDR3 comprises 15 residues. With 1 base removed from V and 3 bases from J, the gap between germline ends came to 12 bases. The V gene's germline CDR1 is MGHRA and CDR2 YSYEKL. CDR3 sequence reads: CASSQGGWSDTEAFF. Written as DNA, the CDR3 is TGCGCCAGCAGCCAAGGCGGGTGGTCGGACACTGAAGCTTTCTTT.

The J gene is TRBJ1-1, the V gene TRBV12-3 or TRBV12-4; D ambiguous. Trimming removed 1 base from V and 0 bases from J, with 15 bases in between. The CDR3 runs to 17 residues. The CDR3 nucleotides are TGTGCCAGCAGTTTAGAGGCCCCTCTGGGGATGAACACTGAAGCTTTCTTT. Protein: CASSLEAPLGMNTEAFF.

This clonotype was seen a few times. The rearrangement joins TRBV9 to TRBJ2-7; 7 bases align to TRBD1. Per germline, CDR1 SGDLS and CDR2 YYNGEE. The CDR3 sequence is 15 residues long. The V segment lost 0 bases and the J segment 7 bases; nucleotides outside the gene matches: 10. CDR3 region: CASSVGETGSQEQYF. As DNA, the CDR3 is TGTGCCAGCAGCGTAGGAGAGACAGGGTCTCAGGAGCAGTACTTC.

The chain is built from TRBV12-3 or TRBV12-4 and TRBJ1-5; TRBD1 agrees at 11 bases. This CDR3 region has 15 residues. After removal of 2 bases from V and 5 bases from J, the junction contained 2 bases not matched to a gene. The CDR3 loop reads CASSLTGQGDQPQHF. The CDR3 DNA is TGTGCCAGCAGTTTAACGGGACAGGGGGATCAGCCCCAGCATTTT.

This chain joins TRBV27 and TRBJ1-1; a possible D gene is TRBD1 (5 bases). Germline CDR1 and CDR2: MNHEY and SMNVEV (reference sequence). The ends were cut back, 6 bases at V and 1 base at J, with 12 bases in the middle. This CDR3 is built from 14 residues. CDR3 residues: CASSPPRGNTEAFF. The CDR3 nucleotides read TGTGCCAGCAGCCCCCCGAGGGGGAACACTGAAGCTTTCTTT.

This clonotype was counted a few times. The chain couples TRBV5-1 to TRBJ2-1, with 7 nucleotides matching TRBD2. CDR3 length: 15 residues. V trimming: 4 bases; J trimming: 5 bases; junction bases outside the gene matches: 9. The germline CDR1 and CDR2 sequences are SGHRS and YFSETQ. CDR3 amino acids: CASSPEAGRDNEQFF. Written as DNA, the CDR3 is TGCGCCAGCAGCCCTGAAGCGGGACGAGACAATGAGCAGTTCTTC.

The chain employs TRBV6-6 and TRBJ2-1; TRBD2 agrees at 9 bases. The V gene's germline CDR1 is MNHNY and CDR2 SVGAGI (reference sequence). V was pared by 5 bases and J by 6 bases, with 11 bases of the junction left unmatched. The CDR3 is 16 amino acids. The CDR3 DNA sequence: TGTGCCAGCAGTGCTTATAGCGGGAGCGGGGTCAATGAGCAGTTCTTC. Translating it yields CASSAYSGSGVNEQFF.

The chain carries TRBV6-5 and TRBJ1-1; tentative D call: TRBD1 (6 bases). This CDR3 has 15 amino acids. V was trimmed by 0 bases and J by 3 bases, leaving 11 bases between them. Germline V lookup: CDR1 MNHEY, CDR2 SVGAGI. This CDR3 is CASSYSPGADTEAFF. CDR3 nucleotide sequence: TGTGCCAGCAGTTACTCGCCGGGGGCAGACACTGAAGCTTTCTTT.

The gene calls are TRBV5-1 and TRBJ2-4; D ambiguous. This CDR3 spans 13 amino acids. Germline V gene sequence: CDR1 SGHRS, CDR2 YFSETQ. V shed 4 bases and J shed 5 bases, with 10 bases lying between them. In nucleotides, the CDR3 is TGCGCCAGCAGCCCCCGGGTACAAAACATTCAGTACTTC. Translation: CASSPRVQNIQYF.

This rearrangement joins TRBV7-9 to TRBJ2-1; the D is unclear. Trimming cost V 0 bases and J 8 bases, with 14 bases left between them. Germline CDR1 reads SEHNR; CDR2 reads FQNEAQ (reference sequence). The CDR3 is 15 residues long. The chain's CDR3 is CASSLASVQVDEQFF. The CDR3 DNA reads as TGTGCCAGCAGCTTAGCTAGTGTTCAGGTCGATGAGCAGTTCTTC.

The chain links TRBV6-5 to TRBJ1-4, with 8 bases fitting TRBD1. The length of the CDR3 is 14 residues. V lost 0 bases and J lost 8; bases outside the gene matches: 2. Germline CDR1 and CDR2: MNHEY and SVGAGI. The CDR3 sequence is CASSYSRQGEKLFF. The CDR3 coding sequence is TGTGCCAGCAGTTACTCGAGACAGGGGGAAAAACTGTTTTTT.

This clonotype was observed a handful of times. The chain uses TRBV12-3 or TRBV12-4 and TRBJ1-3; 8 bases align to TRBD1. The CDR3 runs 16 residues. V dropped 6 bases and J dropped 4; count of bases not matched to a gene: 11. DNA for the CDR3: TGTGCCAGCAGCCAGGCAGGGGGCGCGGGAGGAAACACCATATATTTT. It encodes CASSQAGGAGGNTIYF.

The gene calls are TRBV21-1 and TRBJ2-5. TRBV21-1 is marked as a pseudogene. This CDR3 is built from 13 residues. The CDR3 protein is CASSLDGFETQYF. The CDR3 coding sequence is TGTGCCAGCAGCCTGGATGGATTCGAGACCCAGTACTTC.

This rearrangement joins TRBV20-1 to TRBJ2-1; D is possibly TRBD2 (7 bases). Germline CDR1 and CDR2: DFQATT and SNEGSKA (reference sequence). The CDR3 sequence is 14 residues long. Trimming pared 0 bases from V and 10 bases from J, leaving 16 bases between. The DNA of the CDR3 is TGCAGTGCTAGAGATCGGGGGGCGGCGGAGGAGCAGTTCTTC. Protein product: CSARDRGAAEEQFF.